One sample yielded the 2 T cell receptor beta chains listed below, sequenced in a study of PD-L1 blockade in urothelial cancer. Data came from immunoSEQ multiplex PCR; TCRdb stores just in-frame clones and leaves some out. This table has some 84,000 clones, around 76% appearing once. The sample here was PBMCs, taken around atezolizumab (anti-PD-L1) treatment. These receptors originate from a man between 65 and 80 years old with urothelial cancer.

V gene TRBV11-3 combines with J gene TRBJ2-7, with TRBD2 matching 11 bases. The CDR3 runs 15 residues. V lost 5 bases to trimming and J lost 1 base; unmatched junction nucleotides: 4. Per the germline V gene, CDR1 is SGHNT and CDR2 is YENEEA. CDR3 protein: CASSQTSGKSYEQYF. CDR3 nucleotide sequence: TGTGCCAGCAGCCAGACTAGCGGGAAATCCTACGAGCAGTACTTC. Supplemented by reference TRBV11-3 and TRBJ2-7, the full variable domain reads EAGVVQSPRYKIIEKKQPVAFWCNPISGHNTLYWYLQNLGQGPELLIRYENEEAVDDSQLPKDRFSAERLKGVDSTLKIQPAELGDSAVYLCASSQTSGKSYEQYFGPGTRLTVT.

This clone came up a few times. This chain connects TRBV30 to TRBJ1-4; the D gene is possibly TRBD1 (6 bases). Germline lookup yields CDR1 GTSNPN and CDR2 SVGIG (reference sequence). The CDR3 extends over 12 amino acids. With 2 bases removed from V and 14 bases from J, the gap between germline ends came to 15 bases. The CDR3, as DNA: TGTGCCTGGAGTAGACCACAGGGAGGGCTGTTTTTT. Amino acid sequence: CAWSRPQGGLFF. Complete variable domain (other parts from reference TRBV30 and TRBJ1-4): SQTIHQWPATLVQPVGSPLSLECTVEGTSNPNLYWYRQAAGRGLQLLFYSVGIGQISSEVPQNLSASRPQDRQFILSSKKLLLSDSGFYLCAWSRPQGGLFFGSGTQLSVL.